This T cell receptor beta chain was captured by sequencing in a study of Ad26.COV2.S vaccination and SARS-CoV-2 variants (dated by TCRdb to about 2021). Background for the entire study: Donors in the vaccine arm were drawn from COV1001, a multicentre, randomized, double-blind, placebo-controlled phase I-IIa trial testing Ad26.COV2.S in healthy adults. Ad26.COV2.S was administered intramuscularly at 5 x 10^10 or 1 x 10^11 viral particles, either as a single shot or as two shots given 56 days apart. TCRbeta repertoire sequencing served as the tool for gauging how specific and how broad the SARS-CoV-2-reactive T cell receptors were following Ad26.COV2.S vaccination. A total of 32 samples were included in the TCR-sequenced set, comprising 19 Ad26.COV2.S vaccine recipients, 5 placebo recipients and 8 SARS-CoV-2 convalescent individuals. Participants in the trial were split at random into five groups of five each, receiving low-dose or high-dose Ad26.COV2.S once or twice, or else placebo on both occasions. Investigators remained blinded to trial group allocation during experiments and outcome assessment. Study-level results and caveats: After vaccination, substantial breadth of spike-specific CD8+ and CD4+ T cell responses was reported. Spike-specific TCR breadth was higher in Ad26.COV2.S recipients than in placebo recipients (P = 0.0014). It was noted by the authors that total T cell responses may have been underestimated by the TCR breadth and depth analyses. The study was not powered to compare responses between vaccine doses or regimens. Comparable non-spike TCR breadth was observed between vaccine and placebo recipients, consistent with only spike being contained in the vaccine.

TCRbeta CDR3 regions were sequenced with the immunoSEQ Assay. After extraction, genomic DNA underwent amplification by bias-controlled multiplex PCR, followed by high-throughput sequencing. The original methods were these. To quantify the absolute abundance of each unique TCRbeta CDR3 region, sequences were collapsed and filtered. Usable DNA was measured by amplifying reference genes present in all nucleated cells, and TCRbeta template counts were normalized to that usable DNA to estimate T cell fraction. Repertoire TCRs were annotated as SARS-CoV-2-specific by exact matching of V gene, CDR3 amino acid sequence and J gene to a known reactive TCR set. MIRA supplied the reference SARS-CoV-2 TCR set, which was filtered for enrichment in COVID-19-positive ImmuneCODE repertoires so that public or cross-reactive TCRs were removed. Drawing on the MIRA antigens, annotated TCRs were analysed further at the level of specific ORF or position within ORF. Breadth was defined as annotated unique rearrangements over total unique productive rearrangements; depth was the summed frequency of those rearrangements. Group comparisons of TCR breadth used two-sided Wilcoxon rank-sum tests. The source is immuneACCESS, and TCRdb retained only in-frame sequences with V and J called. Part of the clones is not carried over; for the studies checked, unresolved V genes explain less than half of this, and the remainder is unexplained. V and J calls and clone size are as listed in that table; D and trimming were resolved from the DNA. In this sample the table shows about 450,000 clones, approximately 92% of which occur a single time. The ten most abundant clones make up approximately 2.5% of the sample.

The germline V gene sets CDR1 to SGHTA and CDR2 to FQGNSA. The germline V end is reduced by 4 bases and the J end by 7 bases; junction bases left unmatched: 8. CDR3 length: 14 amino acids, cysteine to phenylalanine. Just the 42-base CDR3 DNA is kept, in frame starting at base 1. With respect to this clone: The target of this receptor is not known. Within one base of it there is no much larger clone, and no base qualities were kept.

According to the study, the label for this sample's treatment or condition signals: approximately 18 received Ad26.COV2.S at low or high dose, single or two shots; several received placebo; per-sample allocation not given. Repertoires of vaccine and placebo recipients were sequenced from samples collected on day 63 after the first injection. Cohort 1b enrolled fewer than 30 adults aged 18-55 years at a single site in Boston, USA, between 29 July and 7 August 2020. Ad26.COV2.S was a replication-incompetent adenovirus type 26 vector expressing a prefusion-stabilized SARS-CoV-2 spike protein from the original Wuhan strain.

The clonotype originates from a person between 18 and 65 years old who received the Ad26.COV2.S COVID-19 vaccine or a placebo. The material sequenced was peripheral blood, taken in a trial of Ad26.COV2.S vaccine versus placebo. Recombination joined TRBV7-2 with TRBJ2-3, with TRBD1 identical over 7 junction bases. This receptor has the CDR3 CASSYREGANTQYF. The bases are TGTGCCAGCAGCTATCGAGAGGGGGCGAATACGCAGTATTTT.